A single sample is the source of the 10 T cell receptor beta chains below, sequenced in a study of T cell responses to AZD1222 COVID-19 vaccine. The table came from immunoSEQ multiplex PCR; TCRdb's copy has only in-frame clones and leaves some out. The sample gives 250,000 or so clones, over 85% of which show up once; around 0.57% is in the top ten. The sample was peripheral blood, taken on day 0 of AZD1222 vaccination. The source is an adult in good health.

The chain uses TRBV28 and TRBJ2-5; no firm D call. The CDR3 has 12 residues. Trimming stripped 5 bases from V and 5 bases from J, with 9 bases between. In germline, CDR1 is MDHEN, CDR2 SYDVKM. CDR3 sequence: CASSEGGETQYF. The CDR3 DNA reads as TGTGCCAGCAGTGAAGGTGGGGAGACCCAGTACTTC.

This sequence joins TRBV28 and TRBJ1-1, with D maybe TRBD1 (5 bases). Germline lookup yields CDR1 MDHEN and CDR2 SYDVKM. Trimming shortened V by 1 base and J by 1 base, and 10 bases separated the two germline ends. CDR3 length: 15 amino acids. The CDR3, as DNA: TGTGCCAGCAGTTTATACGGGGGGACGAACACTGAAGCTTTCTTT. Protein: CASSLYGGTNTEAFF.

As for this clone: In the same sample, other DNA sequences code for this CDR3. The gene calls are TRBV5-1 and TRBJ1-6; 11 bases map to TRBD1. With V trimmed by 4 bases and J by 4 bases, 7 bases remained unmatched. Per germline, CDR1 SGHRS and CDR2 YFSETQ. The CDR3 sequence is 17 residues long. The CDR3 loop reads CASSPGTGGSYNSPLHF. CDR3 nucleotides: TGCGCCAGCAGCCCCGGGACAGGGGGGAGTTATAATTCACCCCTCCACTTT.

V usage is TRBV7-2 and J usage is TRBJ1-2; no clear D. Trimming took 1 base from V and 4 from J, leaving 13 bases between them. Germline V CDR1 and CDR2: SGHTA, FQGNSA. The CDR3 runs 15 residues. The CDR3 here is CASSLGESAVYGYTF. DNA of the CDR3: TGTGCCAGCAGCTTAGGAGAAAGTGCGGTCTATGGCTACACCTTC.

The CDR3 DNA reads TGTGCCAGCAGGCTACAGGGGGCGATTGGATACGAGCAGTACTTC. It encodes CASRLQGAIGYEQYF. This sequence joins TRBV28 and TRBJ2-7; 9 bases match TRBD1. The ends lost 6 bases at V and 4 bases at J; junction bases unmatched: 10. In germline, CDR1 is MDHEN, CDR2 SYDVKM. This CDR3 contains 15 residues.

The chain has TRBV12-3 or TRBV12-4 and TRBJ2-3; no clear D. The CDR3 loop spans 12 amino acids. Trimming left V 1 base short and J 5 bases short, with 4 bases between. The CDR3 DNA is TGTGCCAGCAGTTTAGTTGAAGATACGCAGTATTTT. Amino acid sequence: CASSLVEDTQYF.

The genes are TRBV10-3 and TRBJ1-2; weak D call: TRBD1 (5 bases). V lost 5 bases and J lost 5, with 15 bases in between. Germline loops: CDR1 ENHRY, CDR2 SYGVKD. This CDR3 is 14 amino acids long. For the CDR3, the DNA is TGTGCCATCAGTTCACCCGGGACCGGTTATGGCTACACCTTC. Amino acids: CAISSPGTGYGYTF.

As concerns this clone: Other nucleotide sequences in the sample specify the same CDR3. CDR3 amino acids: CASSLDSPNTEAFF. DNA of the CDR3: TGCGCCAGCAGCTTGGATAGCCCGAACACTGAAGCTTTCTTT. The chain has TRBV5-1 and TRBJ1-1; D not resolved. V dropped 0 bases and J dropped 1 base, with 7 bases sitting between them. The CDR3 loop spans 14 amino acids. CDR1 and CDR2 (germline): SGHRS, YFSETQ.

The chain uses TRBV5-1 and TRBJ1-6; tentative D call: TRBD1 (5 bases). The CDR3 runs 15 residues. V lost 7 bases to trimming and J lost 10 bases, with 21 bases between them. Germline CDR1 SGHRS, CDR2 YFSETQ. CDR3: CASSPARGLASPLHF. Written as DNA, the CDR3 is TGCGCCAGCTCTCCCGCTCGGGGACTGGCATCACCCCTCCACTTT.

With regard to this clone: This sample includes further DNA sequences coding for the same CDR3. The V call is TRBV3-1 (or the pseudogene TRBV3-2), the J call TRBJ1-2; D gene ambiguous. The CDR3 has 12 amino acids. V shed 1 base and J shed 7 bases, with 7 bases lying between them. Germline CDR1 is LGHDT and CDR2 is YNNKEL (reference sequence). Here the CDR3 reads CASSQGLSGYTF. The DNA for the CDR3 is TGTGCCAGCAGCCAAGGCCTCTCTGGCTACACCTTC.